The clone carrying this T cell receptor beta chain was observed at least ten times. Its specificity is not known. This sample stems from a study of T cells in Graves' hyperthyroidism and ophthalmopathy. Whole-study context: Specimen type is peripheral blood, collected at initial diagnosis prior to any treatment.

Germline CDR1 reads SNHLY; CDR2 reads FYNNEI. The CDR3 length is 15 residues. V lost 7 bases, J lost 5 bases, and 17 bases lay in between. Study outcomes and limitations: Most clonotypes expanded in the thyroid (above 0.001) were also present in blood.

Hyperthyroidism had been newly diagnosed in patients aged 18 to 65, and its duration was under 2 months. The source material, RNA transcripts, was used to amplify TCR beta CDR3 regions. The HTBI primer set drove a first-round RT-PCR of the TCR CDR3. TCRdb re-derived calls from the multiplex PCR reads in MiXCR, one entry per CDR3 protein. The sample holds over 550,000 distinct CDR3 sequences, 16% seen once. This sequence was found in a woman in her late teens or twenties with Graves' hyperthyroidism. Material: blood. The rearrangement joins TRBV2 to TRBJ1-4; D is unresolved. In nucleotides, the CDR3 is TGTGCCAGCACCCCCAGTCAAGGGAAGAATGAAAAACTGTTTTTT. Amino acid sequence: CASTPSQGKNEKLFF.